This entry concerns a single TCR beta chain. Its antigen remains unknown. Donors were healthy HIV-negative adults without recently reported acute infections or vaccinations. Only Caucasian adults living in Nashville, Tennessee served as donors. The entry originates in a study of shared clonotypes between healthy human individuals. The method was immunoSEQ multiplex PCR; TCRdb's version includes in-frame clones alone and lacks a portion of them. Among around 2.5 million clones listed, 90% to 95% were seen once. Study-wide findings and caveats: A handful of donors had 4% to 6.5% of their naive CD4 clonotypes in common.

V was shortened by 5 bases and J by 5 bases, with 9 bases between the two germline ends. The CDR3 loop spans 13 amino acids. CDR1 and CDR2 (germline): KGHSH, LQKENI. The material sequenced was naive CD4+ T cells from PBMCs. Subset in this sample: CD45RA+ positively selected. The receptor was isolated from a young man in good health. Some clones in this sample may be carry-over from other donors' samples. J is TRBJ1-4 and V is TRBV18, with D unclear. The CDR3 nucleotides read TGTGCCAGCTCAAAAGATTTAAATGAAAAACTGTTTTTT. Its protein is CASSKDLNEKLFF.